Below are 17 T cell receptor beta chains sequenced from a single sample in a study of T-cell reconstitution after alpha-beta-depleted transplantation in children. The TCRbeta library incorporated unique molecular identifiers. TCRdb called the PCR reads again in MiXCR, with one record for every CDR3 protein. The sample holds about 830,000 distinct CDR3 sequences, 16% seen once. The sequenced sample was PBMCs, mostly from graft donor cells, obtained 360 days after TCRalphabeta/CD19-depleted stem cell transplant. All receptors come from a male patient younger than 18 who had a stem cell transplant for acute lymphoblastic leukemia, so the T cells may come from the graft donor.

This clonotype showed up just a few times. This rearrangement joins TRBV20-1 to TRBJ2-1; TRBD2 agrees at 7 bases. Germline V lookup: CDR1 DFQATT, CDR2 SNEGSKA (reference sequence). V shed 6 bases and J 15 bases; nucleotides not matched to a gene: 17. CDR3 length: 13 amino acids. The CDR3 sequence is CSANLAAGALAFF. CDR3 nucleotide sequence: TGCAGTGCCAACTTAGCGGCGGGAGCTCTTGCGTTCTTC.

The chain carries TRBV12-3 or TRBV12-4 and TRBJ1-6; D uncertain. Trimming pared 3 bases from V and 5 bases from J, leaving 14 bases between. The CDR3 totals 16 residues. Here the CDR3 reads CASSFHSPSNNSPLHF. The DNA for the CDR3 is TGTGCCAGCAGTTTCCACAGTCCCTCAAATAATTCACCCCTCCACTTT.

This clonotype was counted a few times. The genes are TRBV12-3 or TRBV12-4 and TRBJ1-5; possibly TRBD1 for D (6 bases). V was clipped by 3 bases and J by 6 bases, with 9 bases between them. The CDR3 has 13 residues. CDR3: CASSFRGTQPQHF. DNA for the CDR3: TGTGCCAGCAGTTTTAGGGGGACTCAGCCCCAGCATTTT.

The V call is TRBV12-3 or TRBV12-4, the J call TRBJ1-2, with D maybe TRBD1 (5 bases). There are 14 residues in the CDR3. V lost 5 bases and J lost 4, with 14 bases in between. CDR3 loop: CASSPGGGSYGYTF. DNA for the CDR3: TGTGCCAGCAGTCCCGGCGGGGGTAGCTATGGCTACACCTTC.

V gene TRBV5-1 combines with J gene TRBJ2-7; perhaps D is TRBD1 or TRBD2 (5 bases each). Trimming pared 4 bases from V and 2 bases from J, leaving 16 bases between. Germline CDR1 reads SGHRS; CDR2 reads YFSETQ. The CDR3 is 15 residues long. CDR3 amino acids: CASSTLGASTYEQYF. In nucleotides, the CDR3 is TGCGCCAGCAGCACACTAGGGGCGTCCACCTACGAGCAGTACTTC.

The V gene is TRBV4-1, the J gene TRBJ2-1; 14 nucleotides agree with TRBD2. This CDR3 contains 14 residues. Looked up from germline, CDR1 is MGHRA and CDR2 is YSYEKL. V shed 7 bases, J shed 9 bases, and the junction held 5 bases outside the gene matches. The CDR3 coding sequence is TGCGCCAGCAAGACTAGCGGGAGGGCCACTGAGCAGTTCTTC. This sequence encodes CASKTSGRATEQFF.

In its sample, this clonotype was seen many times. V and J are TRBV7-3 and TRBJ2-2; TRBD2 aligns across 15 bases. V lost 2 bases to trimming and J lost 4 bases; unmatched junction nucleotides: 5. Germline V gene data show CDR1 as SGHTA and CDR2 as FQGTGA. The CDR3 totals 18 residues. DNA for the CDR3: TGTGCCAGCAGCTTATGGACTAGCGGGAGGGCCGTCACCGGGGAGCTGTTTTTT. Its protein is CASSLWTSGRAVTGELFF.

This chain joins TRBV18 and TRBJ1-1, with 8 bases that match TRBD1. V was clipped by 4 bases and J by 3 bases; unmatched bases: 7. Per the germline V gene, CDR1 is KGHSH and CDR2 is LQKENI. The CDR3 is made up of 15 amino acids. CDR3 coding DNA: TGTGCCAGCTCACTCCGACAGGGGCCTTACACTGAAGCTTTCTTT. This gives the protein CASSLRQGPYTEAFF. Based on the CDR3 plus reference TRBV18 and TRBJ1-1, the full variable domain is NAGVMQNPRHLVRRRGQEARLRCSPMKGHSHVYWYRQLPEEGLKFMVYLQKENIIDESGMPKERFSAEFPKEGPSILRIQQVVRGDSAAYFCASSLRQGPYTEAFFGQGTRLTVV.

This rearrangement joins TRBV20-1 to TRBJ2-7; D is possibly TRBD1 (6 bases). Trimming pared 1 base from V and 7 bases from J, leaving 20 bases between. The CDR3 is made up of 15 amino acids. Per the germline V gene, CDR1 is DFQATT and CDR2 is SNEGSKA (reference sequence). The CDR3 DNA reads TGCAGTGCTAGAGGAACAGGGATGGCGCGCTTAGAGCAGTACTTC. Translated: CSARGTGMARLEQYF.

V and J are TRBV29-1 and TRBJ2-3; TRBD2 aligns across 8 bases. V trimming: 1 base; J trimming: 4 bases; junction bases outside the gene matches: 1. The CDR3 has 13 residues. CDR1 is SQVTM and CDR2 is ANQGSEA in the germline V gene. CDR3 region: CSVEGREADTQYF. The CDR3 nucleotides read TGCAGCGTTGAAGGGCGGGAGGCAGATACGCAGTATTTT.

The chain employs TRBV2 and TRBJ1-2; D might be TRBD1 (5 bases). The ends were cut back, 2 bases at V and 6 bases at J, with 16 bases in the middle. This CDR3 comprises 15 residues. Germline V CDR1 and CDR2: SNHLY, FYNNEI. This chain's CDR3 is CASSEWGNRADGYTF. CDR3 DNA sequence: TGTGCCAGCAGTGAATGGGGGAATCGGGCCGATGGCTACACCTTC.

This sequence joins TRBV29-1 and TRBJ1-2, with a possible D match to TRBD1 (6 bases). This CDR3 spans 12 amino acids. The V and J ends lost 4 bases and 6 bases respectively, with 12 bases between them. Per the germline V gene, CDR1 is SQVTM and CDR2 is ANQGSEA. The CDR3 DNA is TGCAGCGTTGGGGGACATCGGGATGGCTACACCTTC. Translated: CSVGGHRDGYTF. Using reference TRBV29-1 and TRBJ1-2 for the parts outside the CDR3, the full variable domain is SAVISQKPSRDICQRGTSLTIQCQVDSQVTMMFWYRQQPGQSLTLIATANQGSEATYESGFVIDKFPISRPNLTFSTLTVSNMSPEDSSIYLCSVGGHRDGYTFGSGTRLTVV.

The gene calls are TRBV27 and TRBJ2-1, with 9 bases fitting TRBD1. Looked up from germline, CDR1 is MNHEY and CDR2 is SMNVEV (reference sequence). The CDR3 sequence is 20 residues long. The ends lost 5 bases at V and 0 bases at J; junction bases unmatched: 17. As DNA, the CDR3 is TGTGCCAGCAGTGAGGGACAGGGAATTTGGGGGGTCAGCTCCTACAATGAGCAGTTCTTC. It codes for CASSEGQGIWGVSSYNEQFF.

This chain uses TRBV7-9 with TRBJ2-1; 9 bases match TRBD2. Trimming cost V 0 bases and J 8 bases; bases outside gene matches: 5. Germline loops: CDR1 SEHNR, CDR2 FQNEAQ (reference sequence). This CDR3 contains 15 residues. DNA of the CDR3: TGTGCCAGCAGCTTAGCGGCGGGAGGGCCGGATGAGCAGTTCTTC. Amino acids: CASSLAAGGPDEQFF.

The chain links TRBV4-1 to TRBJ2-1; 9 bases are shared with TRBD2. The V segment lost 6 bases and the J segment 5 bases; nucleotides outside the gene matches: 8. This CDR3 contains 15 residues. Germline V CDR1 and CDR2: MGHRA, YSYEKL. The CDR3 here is CASRRLAGTNNEQFF. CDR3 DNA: TGCGCCAGCAGGCGTCTAGCGGGGACCAACAATGAGCAGTTCTTC.

This CDR3 reads CASSPTTGVQETQYF. For the CDR3, the DNA is TGCGCCAGCAGCCCCACTACAGGGGTTCAAGAGACCCAGTACTTC. This rearrangement joins TRBV5-1 to TRBJ2-5; 7 nucleotides align to TRBD1. The ends lost 4 bases at V and 2 bases at J; junction bases unmatched: 8. There are 15 residues in the CDR3. CDR1 SGHRS and CDR2 YFSETQ come from the germline V gene.

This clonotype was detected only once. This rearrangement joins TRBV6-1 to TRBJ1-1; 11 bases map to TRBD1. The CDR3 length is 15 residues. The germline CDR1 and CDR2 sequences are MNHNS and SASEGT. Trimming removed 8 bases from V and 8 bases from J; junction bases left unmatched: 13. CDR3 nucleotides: TGTGCCAGCGGAGTCCGGGACAGGGGGACGGCCGAAGCTTTCTTT. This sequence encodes CASGVRDRGTAEAFF.